The clone carrying this TCR beta chain occurred a few times. Its target is unknown. This record belongs to a study of early T cells in non-severe SARS-CoV-2 infection. Study details: Whole-blood bulk RNA, unsorted, was sequenced, and chains were unpaired. Notes on the study in general: Comparison of clonotypes with VDJdb favored anti-spike CD8 responses while missing private and CD4 specificities.

Germline lookup yields CDR1 LNHDA and CDR2 SQIVND (reference sequence). The CDR3 spans 12 residues. V gave up 2 bases and J gave up 3 bases, with 5 bases separating them. Unique molecular identifiers were affixed to single, distinct cDNA molecules. TCRdb used MiXCR to reprocess the 5' RACE reads, holding one entry per CDR3 protein. Here the sample spans 45,000 to 60,000 distinct CDR3 sequences, 6.5% to 8.5% being singletons. The sample taken for sequencing was whole blood. This clonotype was sampled from an adult who was a healthcare worker with PCR-confirmed SARS-CoV-2 infection or an uninfected control (not recorded which). The chain is built from TRBV19 and TRBJ2-7; no clear D. This chain's CDR3 is CASSISGYEQYF. The CDR3 DNA is TGTGCCAGTAGTATATCAGGCTACGAGCAGTACTTC.